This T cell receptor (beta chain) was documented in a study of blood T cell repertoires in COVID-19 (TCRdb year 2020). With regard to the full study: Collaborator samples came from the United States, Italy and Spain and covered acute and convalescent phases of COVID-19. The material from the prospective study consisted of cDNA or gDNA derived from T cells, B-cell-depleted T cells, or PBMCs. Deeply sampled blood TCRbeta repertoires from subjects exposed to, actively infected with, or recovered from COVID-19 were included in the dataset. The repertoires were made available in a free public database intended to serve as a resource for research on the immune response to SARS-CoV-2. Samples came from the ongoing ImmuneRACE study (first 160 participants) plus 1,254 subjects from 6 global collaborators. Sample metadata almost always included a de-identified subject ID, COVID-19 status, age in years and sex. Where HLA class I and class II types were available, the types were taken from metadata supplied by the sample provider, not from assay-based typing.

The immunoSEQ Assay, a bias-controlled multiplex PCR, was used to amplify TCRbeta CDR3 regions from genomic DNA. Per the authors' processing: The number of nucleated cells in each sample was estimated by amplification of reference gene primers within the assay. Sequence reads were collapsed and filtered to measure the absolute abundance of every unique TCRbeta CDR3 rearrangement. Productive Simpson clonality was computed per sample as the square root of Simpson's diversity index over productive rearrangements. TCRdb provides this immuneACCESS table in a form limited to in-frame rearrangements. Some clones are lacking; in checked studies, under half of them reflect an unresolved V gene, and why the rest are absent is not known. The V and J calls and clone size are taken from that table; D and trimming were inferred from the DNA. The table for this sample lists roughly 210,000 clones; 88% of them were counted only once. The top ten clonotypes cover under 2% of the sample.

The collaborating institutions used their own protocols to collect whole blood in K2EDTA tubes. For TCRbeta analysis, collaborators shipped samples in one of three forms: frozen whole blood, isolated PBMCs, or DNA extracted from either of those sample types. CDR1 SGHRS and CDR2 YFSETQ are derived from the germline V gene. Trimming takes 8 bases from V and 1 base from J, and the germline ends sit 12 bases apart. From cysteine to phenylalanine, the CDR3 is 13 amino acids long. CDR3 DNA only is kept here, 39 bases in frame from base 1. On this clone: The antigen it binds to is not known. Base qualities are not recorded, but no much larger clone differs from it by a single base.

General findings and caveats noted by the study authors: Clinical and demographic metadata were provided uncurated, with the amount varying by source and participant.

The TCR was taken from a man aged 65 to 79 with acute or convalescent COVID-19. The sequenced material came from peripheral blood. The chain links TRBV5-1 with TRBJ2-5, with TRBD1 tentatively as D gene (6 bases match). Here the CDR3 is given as CASRRGFQETQYF. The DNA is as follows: TGCGCCAGTCGCAGGGGTTTCCAAGAGACCCAGTACTTC.